This T cell receptor (beta chain) appears in the sequencing data of a study of PD-1 blockade in classical Hodgkin lymphoma. Brentuximab vedotin exposure varied among the patients, all of whom had relapsed after autologous stem cell transplantation. The CDR3 sequence is 15 residues long. Germline trimming cut 7 bases from V and 5 bases from J; bases unmatched to any gene: 10. CDR1 SQVTM and CDR2 ANQGSEA come from the germline V gene. The table came from immunoSEQ multiplex PCR; TCRdb's copy has only in-frame clones and leaves some out. This sample yields 50,000 or so clones, of which roughly 73% are seen a single time; more than 13% belongs to the top ten.

The sequence was obtained from a human donor with classical Hodgkin lymphoma. The gene calls are TRBV29-1 and TRBJ2-1; 11 bases agree with TRBD2. Sample: peripheral blood mononuclear cells (PBMCs), taken before the second cycle of nivolumab. DNA of the CDR3: TGCAGCGCAGAGGCGCTAGCGGGAGGTGACAATGAGCAGTTCTTC. It codes for CSAEALAGGDNEQFF.